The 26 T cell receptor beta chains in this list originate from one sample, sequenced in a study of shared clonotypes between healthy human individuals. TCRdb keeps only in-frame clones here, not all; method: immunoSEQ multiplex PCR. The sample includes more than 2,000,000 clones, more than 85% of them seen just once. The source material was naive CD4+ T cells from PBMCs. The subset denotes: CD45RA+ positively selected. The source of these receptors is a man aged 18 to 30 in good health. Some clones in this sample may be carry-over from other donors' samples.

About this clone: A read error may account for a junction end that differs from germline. In nucleotides, the CDR3 is TGTGCCAGCAGTGACCCCGGGATTAACTATGACTACACCTTC. The encoded protein is CASSDPGINYDYTF. This chain uses TRBV25-1 with TRBJ1-2; D unresolved. This CDR3 comprises 14 residues. CDR1 is MGHDK, CDR2 SYGVNS, per germline.

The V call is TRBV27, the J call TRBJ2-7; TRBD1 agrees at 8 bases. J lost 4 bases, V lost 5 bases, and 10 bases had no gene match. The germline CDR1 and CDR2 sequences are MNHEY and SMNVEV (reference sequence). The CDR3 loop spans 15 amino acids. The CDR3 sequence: CASSPPRTGKYEQYF. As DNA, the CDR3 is TGTGCCAGCAGTCCCCCTAGGACAGGGAAGTACGAGCAGTACTTC.

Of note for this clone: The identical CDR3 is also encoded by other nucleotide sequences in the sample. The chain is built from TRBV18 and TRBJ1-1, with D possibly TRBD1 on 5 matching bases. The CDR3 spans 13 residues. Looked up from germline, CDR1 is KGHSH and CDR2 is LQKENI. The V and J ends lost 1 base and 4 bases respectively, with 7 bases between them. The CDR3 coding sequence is TGTGCCAGCTCACCACGTGACAGCACTGAAGCTTTCTTT. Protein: CASSPRDSTEAFF. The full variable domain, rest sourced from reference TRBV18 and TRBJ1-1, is NAGVMQNPRHLVRRRGQEARLRCSPMKGHSHVYWYRQLPEEGLKFMVYLQKENIIDESGMPKERFSAEFPKEGPSILRIQQVVRGDSAAYFCASSPRDSTEAFFGQGTRLTVV.

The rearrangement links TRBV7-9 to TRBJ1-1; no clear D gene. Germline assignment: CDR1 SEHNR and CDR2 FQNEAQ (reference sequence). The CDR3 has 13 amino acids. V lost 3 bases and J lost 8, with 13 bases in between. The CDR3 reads CASSFSRTAEAFF. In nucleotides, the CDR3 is TGTGCCAGCAGCTTCTCCAGGACGGCCGAAGCTTTCTTT.

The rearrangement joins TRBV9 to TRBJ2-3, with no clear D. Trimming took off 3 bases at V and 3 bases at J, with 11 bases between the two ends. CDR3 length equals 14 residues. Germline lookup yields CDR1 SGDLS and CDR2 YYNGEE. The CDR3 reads CASSARPLTDTQYF. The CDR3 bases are TGTGCCAGCAGCGCAAGACCCTTGACAGATACGCAGTATTTT. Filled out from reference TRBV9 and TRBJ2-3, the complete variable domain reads DSGVTQTPKHLITATGQRVTLRCSPRSGDLSVYWYQQSLDQGLQFLIQYYNGEERAKGNILERFSAQQFPDLHSELNLSSLELGDSALYFCASSARPLTDTQYFGPGTRLTVL.

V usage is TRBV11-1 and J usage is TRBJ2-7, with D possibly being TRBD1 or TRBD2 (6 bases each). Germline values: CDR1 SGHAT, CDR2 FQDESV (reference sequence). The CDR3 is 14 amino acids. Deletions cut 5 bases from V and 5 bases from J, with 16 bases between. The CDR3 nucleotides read TGTGCCAGCAGCCCCGGGGGCAGGGGACACGAGCAGTACTTC. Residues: CASSPGGRGHEQYF.

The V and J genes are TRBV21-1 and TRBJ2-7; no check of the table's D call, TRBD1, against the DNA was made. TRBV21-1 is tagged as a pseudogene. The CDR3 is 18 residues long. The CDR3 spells CASSLKVQRTAVSYEQYF. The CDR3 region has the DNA TGTGCCAGCAGCCTAAAAGTGCAGAGGACAGCCGTCTCCTACGAGCAGTACTTC.

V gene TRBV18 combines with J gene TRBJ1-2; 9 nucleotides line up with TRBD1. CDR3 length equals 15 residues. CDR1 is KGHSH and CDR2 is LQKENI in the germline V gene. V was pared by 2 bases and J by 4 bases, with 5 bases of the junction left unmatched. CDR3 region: CASSPTGQGIYGYTF. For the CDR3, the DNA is TGTGCCAGCTCACCAACGGGACAGGGAATCTATGGCTACACCTTC.

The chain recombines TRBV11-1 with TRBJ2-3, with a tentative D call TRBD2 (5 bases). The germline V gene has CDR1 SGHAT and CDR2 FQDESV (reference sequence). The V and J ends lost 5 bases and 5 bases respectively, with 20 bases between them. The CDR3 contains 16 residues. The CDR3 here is CASSTSFRGPGDTQYF. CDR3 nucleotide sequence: TGTGCCAGCAGCACCAGTTTTCGAGGGCCGGGAGATACGCAGTATTTT.

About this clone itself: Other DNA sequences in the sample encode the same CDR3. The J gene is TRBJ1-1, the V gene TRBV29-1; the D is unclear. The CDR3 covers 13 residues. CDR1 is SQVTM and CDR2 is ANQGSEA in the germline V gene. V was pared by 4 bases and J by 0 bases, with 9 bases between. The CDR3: CSVGQLMNTEAFF. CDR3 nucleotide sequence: TGCAGCGTTGGCCAGCTCATGAACACTGAAGCTTTCTTT.

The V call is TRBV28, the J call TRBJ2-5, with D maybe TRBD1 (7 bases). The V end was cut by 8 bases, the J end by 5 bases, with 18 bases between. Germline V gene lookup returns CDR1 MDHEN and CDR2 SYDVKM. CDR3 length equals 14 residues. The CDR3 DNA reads TGTGCCAGCCGCCAGGGGGAGGCGAGGGAGACCCAGTACTTC. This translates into CASRQGEARETQYF.

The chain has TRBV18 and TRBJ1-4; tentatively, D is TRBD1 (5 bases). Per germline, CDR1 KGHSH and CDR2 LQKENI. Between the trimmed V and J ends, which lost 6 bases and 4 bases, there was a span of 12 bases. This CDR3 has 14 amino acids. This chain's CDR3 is CASSSGTSNEKLFF. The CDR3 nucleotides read TGTGCCAGCTCCTCCGGGACCAGTAATGAAAAACTGTTTTTT.

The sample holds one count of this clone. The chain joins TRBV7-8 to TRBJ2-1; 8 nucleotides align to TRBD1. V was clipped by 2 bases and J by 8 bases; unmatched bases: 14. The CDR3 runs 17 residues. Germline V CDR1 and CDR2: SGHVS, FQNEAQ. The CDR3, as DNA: TGTGCCAGCAGCTTACCCCCCCCGGGACAGGTATCCGATGAGCAGTTCTTC. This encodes CASSLPPPGQVSDEQFF.

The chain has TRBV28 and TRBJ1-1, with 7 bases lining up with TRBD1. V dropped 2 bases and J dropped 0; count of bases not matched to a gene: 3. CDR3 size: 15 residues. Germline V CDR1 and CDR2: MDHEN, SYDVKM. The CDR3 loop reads CASSLAGTVNTEAFF. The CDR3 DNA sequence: TGTGCCAGCAGTTTAGCCGGGACAGTGAACACTGAAGCTTTCTTT.

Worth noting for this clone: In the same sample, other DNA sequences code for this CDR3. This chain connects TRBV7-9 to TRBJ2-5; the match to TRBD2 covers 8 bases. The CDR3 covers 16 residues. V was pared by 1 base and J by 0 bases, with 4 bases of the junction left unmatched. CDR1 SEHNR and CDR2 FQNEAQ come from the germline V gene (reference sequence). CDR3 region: CASSLGVAGYQETQYF. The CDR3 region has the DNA TGTGCCAGCAGCTTAGGGGTAGCGGGGTACCAAGAGACCCAGTACTTC.

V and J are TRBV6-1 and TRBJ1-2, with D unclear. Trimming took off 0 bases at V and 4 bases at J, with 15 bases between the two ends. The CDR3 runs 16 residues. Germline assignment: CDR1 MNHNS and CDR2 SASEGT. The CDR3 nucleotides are TGTGCCAGCAGTGAAGCGCCCCTGTCACAGTCCTATGGCTACACCTTC. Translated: CASSEAPLSQSYGYTF.

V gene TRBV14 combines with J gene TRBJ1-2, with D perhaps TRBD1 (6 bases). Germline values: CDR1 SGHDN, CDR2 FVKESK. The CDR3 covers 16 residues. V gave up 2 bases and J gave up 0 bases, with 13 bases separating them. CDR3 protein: CASSQSQGHANYGYTF. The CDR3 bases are TGTGCCAGCAGCCAATCCCAGGGGCATGCTAACTATGGCTACACCTTC.

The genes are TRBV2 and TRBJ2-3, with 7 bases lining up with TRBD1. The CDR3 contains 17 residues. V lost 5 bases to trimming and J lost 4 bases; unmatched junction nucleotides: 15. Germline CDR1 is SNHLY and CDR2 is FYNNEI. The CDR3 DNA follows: TGTGCCAGCAGTCGGGTCCGACAGGGAGATGGTTCAGATACGCAGTATTTT. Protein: CASSRVRQGDGSDTQYF.

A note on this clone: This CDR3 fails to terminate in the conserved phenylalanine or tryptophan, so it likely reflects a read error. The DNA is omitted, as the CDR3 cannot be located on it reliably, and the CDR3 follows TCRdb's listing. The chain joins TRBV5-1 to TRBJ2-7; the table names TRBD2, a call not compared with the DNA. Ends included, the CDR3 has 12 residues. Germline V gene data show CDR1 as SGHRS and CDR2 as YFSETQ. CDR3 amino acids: CASSLGRSGRYI.

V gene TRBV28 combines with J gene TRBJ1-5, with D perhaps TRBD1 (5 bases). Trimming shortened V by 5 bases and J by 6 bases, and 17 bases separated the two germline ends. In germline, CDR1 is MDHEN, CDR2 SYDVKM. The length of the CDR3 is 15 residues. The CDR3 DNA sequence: TGTGCCAGCAGTCTTCCGGGACTGGGAAGTCAGCCCCAGCATTTT. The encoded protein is CASSLPGLGSQPQHF.

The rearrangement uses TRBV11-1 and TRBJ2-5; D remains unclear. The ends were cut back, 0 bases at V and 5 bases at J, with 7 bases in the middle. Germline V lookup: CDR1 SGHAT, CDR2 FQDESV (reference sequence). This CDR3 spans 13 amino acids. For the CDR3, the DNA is TGTGCCAGCAGCTTAGCGAGGCTGGAGACCCAGTACTTC. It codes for CASSLARLETQYF.

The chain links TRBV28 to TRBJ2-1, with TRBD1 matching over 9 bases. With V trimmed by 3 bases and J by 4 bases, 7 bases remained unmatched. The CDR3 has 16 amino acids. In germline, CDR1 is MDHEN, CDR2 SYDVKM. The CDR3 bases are TGTGCCAGCAGTTTTTCTGGGACAGGGATGTACAATGAGCAGTTCTTC. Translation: CASSFSGTGMYNEQFF.

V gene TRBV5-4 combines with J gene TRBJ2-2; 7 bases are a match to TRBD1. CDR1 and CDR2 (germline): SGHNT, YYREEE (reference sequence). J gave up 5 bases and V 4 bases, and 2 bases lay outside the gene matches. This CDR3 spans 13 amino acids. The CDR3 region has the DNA TGTGCCAGCAGCAAACAGGGGACCGGGGAGCTGTTTTTT. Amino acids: CASSKQGTGELFF.

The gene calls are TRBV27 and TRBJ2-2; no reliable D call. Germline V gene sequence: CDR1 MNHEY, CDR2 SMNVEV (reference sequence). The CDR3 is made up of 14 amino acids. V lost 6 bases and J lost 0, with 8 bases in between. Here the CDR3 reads CASRRAANTGELFF. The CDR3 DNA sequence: TGTGCCAGCAGAAGGGCAGCGAACACCGGGGAGCTGTTTTTT.

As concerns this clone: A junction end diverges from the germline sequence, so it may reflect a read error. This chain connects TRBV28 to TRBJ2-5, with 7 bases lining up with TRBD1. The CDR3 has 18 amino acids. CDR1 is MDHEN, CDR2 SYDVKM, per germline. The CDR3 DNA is TGTGCCAGCAGTAGCCCACAGGGAGCGACAGGGAACCAGGAGACCCAGTACTTC. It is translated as CASSSPQGATGNQETQYF.

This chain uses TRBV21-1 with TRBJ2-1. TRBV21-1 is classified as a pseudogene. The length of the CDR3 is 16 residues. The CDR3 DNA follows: TGTGCCAGCAGCAAAGGAGGAGACATGAACTACAATGAGCAGTTCTTC. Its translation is CASSKGGDMNYNEQFF.